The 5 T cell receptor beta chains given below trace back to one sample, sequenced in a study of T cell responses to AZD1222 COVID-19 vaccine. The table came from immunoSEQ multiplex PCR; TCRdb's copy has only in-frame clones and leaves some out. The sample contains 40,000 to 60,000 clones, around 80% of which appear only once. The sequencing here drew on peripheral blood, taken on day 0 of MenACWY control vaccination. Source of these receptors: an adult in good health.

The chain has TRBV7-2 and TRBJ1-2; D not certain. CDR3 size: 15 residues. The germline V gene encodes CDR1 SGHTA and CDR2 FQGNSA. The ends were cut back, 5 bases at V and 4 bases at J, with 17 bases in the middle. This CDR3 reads CASSPPNRASYGYTF. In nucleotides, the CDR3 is TGTGCCAGCAGCCCCCCCAACAGAGCCAGCTATGGCTACACCTTC.

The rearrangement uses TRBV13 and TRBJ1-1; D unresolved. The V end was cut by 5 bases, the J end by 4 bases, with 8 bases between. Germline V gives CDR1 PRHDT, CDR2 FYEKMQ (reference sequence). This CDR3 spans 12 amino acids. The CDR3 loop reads CASSPRGTEAFF. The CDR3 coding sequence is TGTGCCAGCAGCCCCCGGGGCACTGAAGCTTTCTTT.

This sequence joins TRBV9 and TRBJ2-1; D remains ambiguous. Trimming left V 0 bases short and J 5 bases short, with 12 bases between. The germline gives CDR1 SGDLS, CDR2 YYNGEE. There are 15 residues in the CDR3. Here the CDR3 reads CASSVAPVLNNEQFF. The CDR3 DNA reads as TGTGCCAGCAGCGTAGCACCCGTATTAAACAATGAGCAGTTCTTC.

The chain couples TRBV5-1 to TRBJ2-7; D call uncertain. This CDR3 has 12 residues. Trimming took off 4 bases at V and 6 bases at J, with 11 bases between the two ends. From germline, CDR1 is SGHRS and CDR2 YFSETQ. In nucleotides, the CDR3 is TGCGCCAGCAGCCCCGACCTGAGCGAGCAGTACTTC. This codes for CASSPDLSEQYF. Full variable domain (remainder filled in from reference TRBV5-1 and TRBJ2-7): KAGVTQTPRYLIKTRGQQVTLSCSPISGHRSVSWYQQTPGQGLQFLFEYFSETQRNKGNFPGRFSGRQFSNSRSEMNVSTLELGDSALYLCASSPDLSEQYFGPGTRLTVT.

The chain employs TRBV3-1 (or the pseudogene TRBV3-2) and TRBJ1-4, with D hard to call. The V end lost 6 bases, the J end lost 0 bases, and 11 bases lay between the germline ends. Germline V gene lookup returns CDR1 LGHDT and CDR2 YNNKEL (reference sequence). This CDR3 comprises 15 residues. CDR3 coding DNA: TGTGCCAGCAGTCGCCGACGGACAACTAATGAAAAACTGTTTTTT. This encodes CASSRRRTTNEKLFF.